A selection of T cell receptor beta chains follows, all from one sample in a study of post-analysis software for immune sequencing data. One entry per CDR3 protein results from TCRdb running MiXCR on the PCR reads. The data contain a few hundred thousand distinct CDR3 sequences, about a third of them singletons. What was sequenced was blood. Receptor source: a girl aged 2-17 years with multiple sclerosis. The CDR3 runs from the conserved cysteine through the conserved F or W.

J,V,CDR3
.,TRBV6-5,CASSPPAGIYQETQFF
TRBJ1-4,TRBV4-1,CASGHLLTVPNEKLFF
TRBJ2-7,TRBV5-1,CASSLNPGLVSDEQYF
TRBJ1-1,TRBV5-1,CASSWGIRGRGEAFF
TRBJ1-2,TRBV5-1,CASSLEDSYGYTF
TRBJ2-1,TRBV6-1,CASSAARVGPPTYNEQFF
TRBJ2-1,TRBV24-1,CATSDRVSHNEQFF
TRBJ2-3,TRBV20-1,CSATTGDTQYF
TRBJ2-5,TRBV5-1,CTSSLDAAQYF
TRBJ1-1,TRBV9,CASSQRTGSTEAFF
TRBJ2-4,TRBV7-2,CASSPRLAKNIQYF
TRBJ2-7,TRBV5-1,CASSLEGGNYEQYF
TRBJ1-4,TRBV29-1,CSVRTNSNEKLFF
TRBJ1-5,TRBV3-1,CASNQETGQGDQPRHF
TRBJ1-1,TRBV25-1,CASAGPFGPYTEAFF
TRBJ2-1,TRBV6-5,CASSSRQGRGNEQFF
TRBJ2-7,TRBV3-1,CASSPLIGASGVYEQYF
TRBJ2-7,TRBV9,CASSAPNRSYEQYF
TRBJ1-4,TRBV7-9,CASSLDHRGGDEKLFF
TRBJ1-2,TRBV5-1,CASSLGDRGFGYTF
TRBJ1-2,TRBV4-1,CASSQTGVRTNYGYTF
TRBJ2-5,TRBV2,CASRKSGAETQYF
TRBJ2-3,TRBV4-2,CASSQRRQGADTQYF
TRBJ1-5,TRBV12-3/TRBV12-4,CASSLTVNQPQHF
TRBJ1-6,TRBV15,CATSRDTNSPLHF
TRBJ2-1,TRBV5-1,CASSLLAGASTGEQFF
TRBJ2-3,TRBV20-1,CSARDGALTSGGGDTQYF
TRBJ2-6,TRBV6-2/TRBV6-3,CASSYPSDRQGGPGANVLTF
TRBJ2-7,TRBV7-9,CASSSMGTGGYEQYF
TRBJ2-5,TRBV5-5,CASSLGGLWGQQETQYF
TRBJ1-2,TRBV24-1,CATSDFGRFPGYTF
TRBJ1-4,TRBV5-1,CASSLSGHGEKLFF
TRBJ2-2,TRBV11-2,CASSPGEPGELFF
TRBJ2-7,TRBV5-5,CASRKSGGGEQYF